A selection of T cell receptor beta chains follows, all from one sample in a study of cytomegalovirus exposure and HLA in healthy donors. TCRdb's copy holds only in-frame clones and misses some; the assay was immunoSEQ multiplex PCR. The sample consists of some 76,000 clones, roughly 85% of them appearing once. Specimen: PBMCs. All receptors derive from a woman under 40 in good health and CMV-seronegative. CDR3s include the opening cysteine and the closing phenylalanine or tryptophan. The D gene is left open where the match is weak. Clone size is not always given. Where it is, it says once, few, many or a class for expanded clones.

>-|TRBV19|TRBJ2-3|TRBD1
TGTGCCAGCAGTCGGATACAGGGGCTAACAGATACGCAGTATTTT
CASSRIQGLTDTQYF
>-|TRBV11-3|TRBJ2-7|-
TGTGCCAGCAGCTTAGATTCTGTAACCTACGAGCAGTACTTC
CASSLDSVTYEQYF
>-|TRBV9|TRBJ2-5|-
TGTGCCAGCAGCGCAGGGGAGACCCAGTACTTC
CASSAGETQYF
>-|TRBV28|TRBJ1-5|-
TGTGCCAGCAGTTTATCAGGGCCCGGGCAGCCCCAGCATTTT
CASSLSGPGQPQHF
>-|TRBV9|TRBJ2-3|TRBD1
TGTGCCAGCAGCCCGATCGACAGGGAAGTGACAGATACGCAGTATTTT
CASSPIDREVTDTQYF
>-|TRBV6-9|TRBJ2-7|-
TGTGCCAGCAGGCTAGGAGGCTATTACGAGCAGTACTTC
CASRLGGYYEQYF
>-|TRBV4-1|TRBJ1-2|-
TGCGCCAGCAGCCAAGAGGAGACCTTACGGTATGGCTACACCTTC
CASSQEETLRYGYTF
>once|TRBV4-1|TRBJ2-1|-
TGCGCCAGCAGCCAAGAGGACAGCTGGTCCTACAATGAGCAGTTCTTC
CASSQEDSWSYNEQFF
>-|TRBV28|TRBJ2-1|TRBD2
TGTGCCAGCAGCTTCGGGACTAGCGGGATAAATGAGCAGTTCTTC
CASSFGTSGINEQFF
>-|TRBV28|TRBJ2-7|-
TGTGCCAGCAGTTTAGGGGCCGCGGCTTCCTACGAGCAGTACTTC
CASSLGAAASYEQYF
>-|TRBV11-3|TRBJ2-1|-
TGTGCCAGCAGCTTAGGCTACTACAATGAGCAGTTCTTC
CASSLGYYNEQFF
>-|TRBV7-9|TRBJ2-2|TRBD1
TGTGCCAGCAGCTTACTGGGGACAGTAACCGGGGAGCTGTTTTTT
CASSLLGTVTGELFF
>-|TRBV7-9|TRBJ2-7|TRBD2
TGTGCCAGCAGCACCCGAGCGGGAGGCTACGAGCAGTACTTC
CASSTRAGGYEQYF
>-|TRBV6-5|TRBJ1-1|TRBD1
TGTGCCACCGGGACAGGGGGCACTGAAGCTTTCTTT
CATGTGGTEAFF
>-|TRBV29-1|TRBJ2-7|-
TGCAGCGTTGGGCCCCCTAGCTCCTACGAGCAGTACTTC
CSVGPPSSYEQYF
>-|TRBV28|TRBJ2-7|TRBD2
TGTGCCAGCAGTTTCACGACTAGCGTGTCCTACGAGCAGTACTTC
CASSFTTSVSYEQYF
>-|TRBV11-3|TRBJ2-2|TRBD2
TGTGCCAGCAGCTTATACGGGACTAGGTACACCGGGGAGCTGTTTTTT
CASSLYGTRYTGELFF
>-|TRBV15|TRBJ1-4|-
TGTGCCACCAGCAGAAAAACCGGGACACAGAATGAAAAACTGTTTTTT
CATSRKTGTQNEKLFF
>-|TRBV19|TRBJ2-1|TRBD1
TGTGCCAGTAGTATGAGGGACAGCCTCTACAATGAGCAGTTCTTC
CASSMRDSLYNEQFF
>-|TRBV27|TRBJ1-6|-
TGTGCCAGCAGCCCTATTAATTCACCCCTCCACTTT
CASSPINSPLHF
>-|TRBV6-4|TRBJ1-2|-
TGCGCCAGCAGTGACTCCTGGGGAGGAAGGGGCTACACCTTC
CASSDSWGGRGYTF
>-|TRBV5-1|TRBJ1-2|-
TGCGCCAGCAGTAAATCGGGGGGCGCGATCTATGGCTACACCTTC
CASSKSGGAIYGYTF
>-|TRBV9|TRBJ2-3|TRBD1
TGTGCCAGCAGCCCCGGACAGGCTACAGATACGCAGTATTTT
CASSPGQATDTQYF
>-|TRBV4-1|TRBJ2-7|TRBD1
TGCGCCAGTCGACTCCGGGACAGTCTCTCCTACGAGCAGTACTTC
CASRLRDSLSYEQYF
>-|TRBV28|TRBJ1-5|TRBD1
TGTGCCAGCAGCCTGGTAGGGACAGGGGTCTTTTATAGCAATCAGCCCCAGCATTTT
CASSLVGTGVFYSNQPQHF
>-|TRBV30|TRBJ1-1|-
TGTGCCTGGAGTGTACGGGGGGGGAACACTGAAGCTTTCTTT
CAWSVRGGNTEAFF
>-|TRBV27|TRBJ1-5|TRBD1
TGTGCCAGCAGCGGACAGGGTGGACAGCCCCAGCATTTT
CASSGQGGQPQHF
>-|TRBV4-2|TRBJ2-1|TRBD2
TGTGCCAGCAGCCAAGATTTAGCGGGAGACCTAACCTACAATGAGCAGTTCTTC
CASSQDLAGDLTYNEQFF
>-|TRBV7-8|TRBJ2-5|-
TGTGCCAGCAGCGTTCCTTCATGGGACTCAAAAGAGACCCAGTACTTC
CASSVPSWDSKETQYF
>-|TRBV5-1|TRBJ2-2|-
TGCGCCAGCAGCTTGGGGTACGACTCCGGGGAGCTGTTTTTT
CASSLGYDSGELFF
>-|TRBV10-3|TRBJ2-1|TRBD2
TGTGCCGTCCTTAGCGGGAGGGCCTACAATGAGCAGTTCTTC
CAVLSGRAYNEQFF
>-|TRBV28|TRBJ2-5|-
TGTGCCAGCAGCCGCACTATGCGGTACCAAGAGACCCAGTACTTC
CASSRTMRYQETQYF
>few|TRBV4-3|TRBJ1-4|-
TGCGCCAGCAGCCAAGGGGCGGGGGCGCGGGATGAAAAACTGTTTTTT
CASSQGAGARDEKLFF
>-|TRBV29-1|TRBJ2-1|-
TGCAGCGTTGCGGACGGGAGAAACAATGAGCAGTTCTTC
CSVADGRNNEQFF
>-|TRBV18|TRBJ2-7|TRBD2
TGTGCCAGCTCACCAGGACTAGCGGGACTCTACGAGCAGTACTTC
CASSPGLAGLYEQYF
>-|TRBV11-2|TRBJ2-1|TRBD2
TGTGCCAGCAGCTTAGCCCTATCTGGCGGGAGAAAGAGCGATGAGCAGTTCTTC
CASSLALSGGRKSDEQFF
>-|TRBV7-3|TRBJ2-7|TRBD2
TGTGCCAGCAGCTTAATCGGGGGGATATCATACGAGCAGTACTTC
CASSLIGGISYEQYF
>once|TRBV30|TRBJ2-3|TRBD2
TGTGCCTGGAGTGTAGGACTAGCGGGAGGAACAGATACGCAGTATTTT
CAWSVGLAGGTDTQYF
>-|TRBV7-9|TRBJ1-3|-
TGTGCCAGCAGCGGAGAGGCGACAGGCCTCTCTGGAAACACCATATATTTT
CASSGEATGLSGNTIYF
>-|TRBV11-2|TRBJ2-5|TRBD1
TGTGCCAGCAGCTTTGACAGGGGTCGCTCAACAGAGACCCAGTACTTC
CASSFDRGRSTETQYF
>-|TRBV29-1|TRBJ1-2|-
TGCAGCGTTGATAGGACGGACATCTATGGCTACACCTTC
CSVDRTDIYGYTF
>-|TRBV19|TRBJ1-2|TRBD1
TGTGCCAGTAGTTCCCCGTGGAGGGGGCGTTCCTATGGCTACACCTTC
CASSSPWRGRSYGYTF
>-|TRBV30|TRBJ2-3|-
TGTGCCCGTTCAGAGGGAGTGTACTCGACAGATACGCAGTATTTT
CARSEGVYSTDTQYF
>-|TRBV25-1|TRBJ2-7|TRBD1
TGTGCCAGCAGTGCGCGACAGGGGTCCTACGAGCAGTACTTC
CASSARQGSYEQYF
>few|TRBV6-5|TRBJ1-1|-
TGTGCCAGCAGCCACAGGGTCAACACTGAAGCTTTCTTT
CASSHRVNTEAFF
>once|TRBV30|TRBJ1-5|-
TGTGCCTGGAGTGTACTGGGCAGGAATCAGCCCCAGCATTTT
CAWSVLGRNQPQHF
>once|TRBV5-6|TRBJ1-2|-
TGTGCCAGCAGCTTGACAGGGTATGTCTATGGCTACACCTTC
CASSLTGYVYGYTF
>-|TRBV2|TRBJ2-5|-
TGTGCCAGCCTGTTGGCGCCGGAGACCCGGTACTTC
CASLLAPETRYF
>-|TRBV5-6|TRBJ2-5|-
TGTGCCAGCAGCCGCCTTAGGGGTCGACAAGAGACCCAGTACTTC
CASSRLRGRQETQYF
>-|TRBV6-5|TRBJ1-2|-
TGTGCCAGCAGTTACCGCGGCTATGGCTACACCTTC
CASSYRGYGYTF
>once|TRBV10-3|TRBJ2-1|-
TGTGCCATCAGTGAGTCGGCGGGGCGCTACAATGAGCAGTTCTTC
CAISESAGRYNEQFF
>-|TRBV5-4|TRBJ2-6|-
TGTGCCAGCAGCTTGCAAGTAGCCCCTGGGGCCAACGTCCTGACTTTC
CASSLQVAPGANVLTF